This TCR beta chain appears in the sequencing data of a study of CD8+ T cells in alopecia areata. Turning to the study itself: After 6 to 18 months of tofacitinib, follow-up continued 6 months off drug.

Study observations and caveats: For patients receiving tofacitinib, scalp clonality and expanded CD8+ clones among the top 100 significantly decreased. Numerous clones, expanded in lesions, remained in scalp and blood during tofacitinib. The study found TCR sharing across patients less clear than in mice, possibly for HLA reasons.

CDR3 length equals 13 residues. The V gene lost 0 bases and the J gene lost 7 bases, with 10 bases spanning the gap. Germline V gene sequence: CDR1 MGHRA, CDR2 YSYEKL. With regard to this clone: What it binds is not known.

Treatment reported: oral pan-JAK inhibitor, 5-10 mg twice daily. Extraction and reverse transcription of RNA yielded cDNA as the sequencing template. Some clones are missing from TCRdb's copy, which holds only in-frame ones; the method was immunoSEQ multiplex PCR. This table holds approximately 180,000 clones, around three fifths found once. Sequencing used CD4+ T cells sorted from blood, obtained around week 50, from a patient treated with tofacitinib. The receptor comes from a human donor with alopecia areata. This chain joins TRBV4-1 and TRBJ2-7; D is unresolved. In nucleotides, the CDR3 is TGCGCCAGCAGCCAAGATTCAGCGAAGGAGCAGTACTTC. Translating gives CASSQDSAKEQYF.